The 9 T cell receptor beta chains presented below share a single source sample, sequenced in a study of blood T cell repertoires in COVID-19. Some clones are missing from TCRdb's copy, which holds only in-frame ones; the method was immunoSEQ multiplex PCR. The table has 80,000 to 95,000 clones, about 76% seen once. The specimen sequenced was peripheral blood. These receptors originate from a woman aged 80 or older with acute or convalescent COVID-19.

The chain carries TRBV6-1 and TRBJ1-2; TRBD1 might be the D (5 bases). The germline V gene encodes CDR1 MNHNS and CDR2 SASEGT. The CDR3 runs to 16 residues. V was trimmed by 3 bases and J by 0 bases, leaving 14 bases between them. As DNA, the CDR3 is TGTGCCAGCAGTGACAGGGCGGGGGTTACTAACTATGGCTACACCTTC. Protein: CASSDRAGVTNYGYTF.

The rearrangement uses TRBV19 and TRBJ2-3; 14 nucleotides agree with TRBD2. This CDR3 spans 18 amino acids. After removal of 4 bases from V and 0 bases from J, the junction contained 6 bases not matched to a gene. Looked up from germline, CDR1 is LNHDA and CDR2 is SQIVND (reference sequence). The CDR3 spells CASSTSGLAGVSTDTQYF. The CDR3 nucleotides read TGTGCCAGTAGTACCTCGGGACTAGCGGGAGTAAGCACAGATACGCAGTATTTT.

CDR3 nucleotides: TGTGCCAGCAGCCCACGGACAGGTCGGGAAAAACTGTTTTTT. Its protein is CASSPRTGREKLFF. The chain employs TRBV7-2 and TRBJ1-4; 7 bases align to TRBD1. CDR3 size: 14 residues. V lost 5 bases to trimming and J lost 8 bases; unmatched junction nucleotides: 8. Per the germline V gene, CDR1 is SGHTA and CDR2 is FQGNSA.

The CDR3 sequence is CASTLSGSSNEQFF. In nucleotides, the CDR3 is TGTGCCAGCACCCTTAGCGGGAGTTCCAATGAGCAGTTCTTC. The rearrangement links TRBV28 to TRBJ2-1; TRBD2 agrees at 9 bases. Trimming cost V 7 bases and J 6 bases; bases outside gene matches: 7. Germline CDR1 and CDR2: MDHEN and SYDVKM. This CDR3 spans 14 amino acids.

V and J are TRBV7-9 and TRBJ1-2; tentative D call: TRBD1 (5 bases). Trimming took off 3 bases at V and 8 bases at J, with 16 bases between the two ends. Germline loops: CDR1 SEHNR, CDR2 FQNEAQ (reference sequence). The CDR3 is 14 residues long. Here the CDR3 DNA reads TGTGCCAGCAGCTTCGATAGGGGTTCGGGCGGCTACACCTTC. Its protein product is CASSFDRGSGGYTF.

This clone showed up just a few times. V and J are TRBV7-2 and TRBJ1-2; TRBD1 might be the D (5 bases). The CDR3 consists of 14 residues. Trimming left V 5 bases short and J 8 bases short, with 18 bases between. Germline CDR1 and CDR2: SGHTA and FQGNSA. For the CDR3, the DNA is TGTGCCAGCAGCCCGGACACCAGGAGAGGCGGCTACACCTTC. Its translation is CASSPDTRRGGYTF.

The chain recombines TRBV5-6 with TRBJ2-3; possible D gene TRBD2, 6 bases. The CDR3 runs 15 residues. V lost 4 bases, J lost 2 bases, and 14 bases lay in between. Germline CDR1 is SGHDT and CDR2 is YYEEEE. CDR3 DNA sequence: TGTGCCAGCAGCCGTTGGGGCGGGGCCACAGATACGCAGTATTTT. It codes for CASSRWGGATDTQYF.

V is TRBV6-5 and J is TRBJ2-6; D is undetermined. The V gene lost 8 bases and the J gene lost 1 base, with 12 bases spanning the gap. Germline assignment: CDR1 MNHEY and CDR2 SVGAGI. CDR3 length: 15 residues. CDR3 in amino acids: CASSPEKSGANVLTF. The DNA for the CDR3 is TGTGCCAGCTCCCCAGAAAAGTCTGGGGCCAACGTCCTGACTTTC.

This clone was observed a handful of times. The rearrangement joins TRBV19 to TRBJ1-4, with 12 positions matching TRBD1. Trimming took 5 bases from V and 3 from J; bases not matched to a gene: 7. This CDR3 contains 17 residues. In germline, CDR1 is LNHDA, CDR2 SQIVND (reference sequence). CDR3 nucleotides: TGTGCCAGTAGTCCCCGGGACAGGGGGCTCTCTAATGAAAAACTGTTTTTT. Its protein is CASSPRDRGLSNEKLFF.